This TCR beta chain was captured in a study of blood T cell repertoires in COVID-19. Background on the study: From the United States, Italy and Spain came samples of acute and convalescent COVID-19. Sample material is recorded as cDNA or gDNA derived from T cells, B-cell-depleted T cells, or PBMCs.

The CDR3 totals 14 residues. The V and J ends lost 7 bases and 2 bases, in that order; junction bases with no gene match: 6. Germline V gene lookup returns CDR1 SGHRS and CDR2 YFSETQ. How the authors handled the data: Reference gene primer amplification gave nucleated cell count estimates. Sequenced by immunoSEQ multiplex PCR; TCRdb stores in-frame clones only, minus some. Clone size and V and J calls were adopted from that table, with D and trimming inferred from the DNA. The table has roughly 480,000 clones, 89% seen once. This chain links TRBV5-1 with TRBJ2-3; the match to TRBD2 covers 8 bases. Source material: peripheral blood. This TCR derives from a young man with COVID-19, enrolled during active disease. The CDR3 sequence is CASAGRGDTDTQYF. The CDR3 coding sequence is TGCGCCAGCGCCGGGCGGGGGGACACAGATACGCAGTATTTT.